What follows describes a single T cell receptor beta chain. Antigen specificity is unknown. The sample belongs to a study of T cell clones after liver transplantation. Study-level findings and limits: Conclusions were preliminary, with small, heterogeneous patient groups. A significant post-transplant drop in circulating graft-donor-reactive CD4 TCRbeta sequences occurred in most of the 8 subjects.

Germline values: CDR1 SGDLS, CDR2 YYNGEE. J was trimmed by 5 bases and V by 5 bases; bases with no gene match: 2. CDR3 size: 12 residues. TCRdb's copy holds only in-frame clones and misses some; the assay was immunoSEQ multiplex PCR. The sample consists of around 15,000 clones, more than 70% of them appearing once. The TCR originated in a human patient who received a liver transplant. Some T cells may have originated in the graft donor. The chain joins TRBV9 to TRBJ1-1, with 8 nucleotides matching TRBD1. The specimen comprised CD8+ T cells from blood, sampled 47 months after liver transplant. The DNA for the CDR3 is TGTGCCAGCAGTACAGGGGGGACTGAAGCTTTCTTT. Its translation: CASSTGGTEAFF. The full variable domain, completed using reference TRBV9 and TRBJ1-1, is DSGVTQTPKHLITATGQRVTLRCSPRSGDLSVYWYQQSLDQGLQFLIQYYNGEERAKGNILERFSAQQFPDLHSELNLSSLELGDSALYFCASSTGGTEAFFGQGTRLTVV.